These T cell receptor beta chains were read from a single sample in a study of T cell responses to AZD1222 COVID-19 vaccine. Produced via immunoSEQ multiplex PCR; TCRdb's table is partial and in-frame only. The sample has some 150,000 clones, 70% to 90% seen once. Material: peripheral blood, obtained on day 0 of MenACWY control vaccination. These receptors originate from an adult in good health. CDR3s include the opening cysteine and the closing phenylalanine or tryptophan. The D gene is left open where the match is weak.

V gene: TRBV5-1; D gene: TRBD1; J gene: TRBJ1-5; CDR3 protein: CASSLGTGKSNQPQHF
V gene: TRBV24-1; D gene: TRBD1; J gene: TRBJ2-1; CDR3 protein: CATSDPDRRPYNEQFF
V gene: TRBV7-9; D gene: TRBD1; J gene: TRBJ1-6; CDR3 protein: CASSSGQGSSPLHF
V gene: TRBV2; D gene: TRBD1; J gene: TRBJ1-5; CDR3 protein: CASRPGTAGNQPQHF
V gene: TRBV13; D gene: -; J gene: TRBJ2-1; CDR3 protein: CASSSGRSRYNEQFF
V gene: TRBV10-3; D gene: -; J gene: TRBJ1-1; CDR3 protein: CAISGTLGGPDTEAFF
V gene: TRBV9; D gene: -; J gene: TRBJ2-1; CDR3 protein: CASSAALQGGYNEQFF
V gene: TRBV11-3; D gene: -; J gene: TRBJ2-5; CDR3 protein: CASSWGPGMEPQETQYF
V gene: TRBV2; D gene: -; J gene: TRBJ2-1; CDR3 protein: CASSESRHNEQFF
V gene: TRBV28; D gene: -; J gene: TRBJ1-2; CDR3 protein: CASLGGKGNYGYTF
V gene: TRBV13; D gene: -; J gene: TRBJ1-2; CDR3 protein: CASSLPGLGGYTF
V gene: TRBV4-1; D gene: -; J gene: TRBJ2-1; CDR3 protein: CASSQKGPTTYNEQFF
V gene: TRBV5-4; D gene: -; J gene: TRBJ2-3; CDR3 protein: CASSLDYSTDTQYF
V gene: TRBV3-1/TRBV3-2; D gene: -; J gene: TRBJ2-7; CDR3 protein: CASSHPRTGGTVLAPFYEQYF
V gene: TRBV19; D gene: TRBD1; J gene: TRBJ2-5; CDR3 protein: CASSIDSPDRAGEETQYF
V gene: TRBV4-1; D gene: -; J gene: TRBJ1-2; CDR3 protein: CASSPEIYTHGYTF
V gene: TRBV9; D gene: -; J gene: TRBJ1-4; CDR3 protein: CASSVDVGAGEKLFF
V gene: TRBV14; D gene: -; J gene: TRBJ1-2; CDR3 protein: CASSLEGDSNYGYTF
V gene: TRBV2; D gene: -; J gene: TRBJ2-7; CDR3 protein: CASSEARTTYEQYF
V gene: TRBV9; D gene: TRBD1; J gene: TRBJ1-2; CDR3 protein: CASSSGPGTVYGYTF
V gene: TRBV14; D gene: TRBD2; J gene: TRBJ2-7; CDR3 protein: CASSQDGGVQYF
V gene: TRBV29-1; D gene: TRBD1; J gene: TRBJ2-6; CDR3 protein: CSVTGGLEGANVLTF
V gene: TRBV5-4; D gene: TRBD1; J gene: TRBJ2-2; CDR3 protein: CASSPSRDRTFNTGELFF
V gene: TRBV5-1; D gene: -; J gene: TRBJ2-6; CDR3 protein: CASSLSGASSGANVLTF
V gene: TRBV5-6; D gene: -; J gene: TRBJ2-3; CDR3 protein: CASSLDLRGPGTDTQYF
V gene: TRBV3-1/TRBV3-2; D gene: -; J gene: TRBJ1-4; CDR3 protein: CASSRSPSEKLFF
V gene: TRBV7-2; D gene: -; J gene: TRBJ2-7; CDR3 protein: CASSLFGVAEQYF
V gene: TRBV4-1; D gene: -; J gene: TRBJ1-6; CDR3 protein: CASSQVRIKGHSGSPLHF
V gene: TRBV19; D gene: -; J gene: TRBJ2-5; CDR3 protein: CTSSIDPGAQETQYF
V gene: TRBV6-6; D gene: -; J gene: TRBJ2-7; CDR3 protein: CASRPGAQVPYEQYF
V gene: TRBV5-5; D gene: TRBD1; J gene: TRBJ1-5; CDR3 protein: CASSTYPGTGNQPQHF
V gene: TRBV11-3; D gene: -; J gene: TRBJ1-2; CDR3 protein: CASSLEGGYTF